This T cell receptor (beta chain) was identified during a study of CD8+CD57+ T cells in acquired aplastic anemia. Whoever was chosen for sequencing had shown CD8+CD57+ cell expansion by flow cytometry. This clonotype has more than one count but fewer than ten. This may be a read error: a much more frequent sequence differs by one nucleotide. CDR3 length: 15 residues. Germline loops: CDR1 SGHDT, CDR2 YYEEEE. The ends lost 2 bases at V and 0 bases at J; junction bases unmatched: 2. Researchers used genomic DNA as the template to profile TCR beta VDJ and CDR3. Using its own MiXCR run on the reads, TCRdb lists one record per CDR3 protein. The table records under 200,000 distinct CDR3 sequences, 45% to 55% of them present only once.

Material for sequencing was sorted CD4+, CD8+, or CD8+CD57+ T cells (not recorded which) from PBMCs. The clonotype originates from a human donor with aplastic anemia. The J gene is TRBJ2-7, the V gene TRBV5-6; 10 nucleotides match TRBD2. The CDR3 nucleotides are TGTGCCAGCAGCTTTGCTAGCGGGAGCTCCTACGAGCAGTACTTC. Its translation is CASSFASGSSYEQYF.